The source of this T cell receptor (beta chain) is a study of T cells in women clearing cervical HPV infection. Background on the study: Women with histologically confirmed HPV16-related CIN3 or worse, 2 with invasive cancer, served as cases.

In regard to this clone: The read ends 3 residues early relative to the CDR3; the germline J gene fills the gap.

Average input was around 1,300 ng genomic DNA for immunoSEQ TCR beta CDR3 amplification. Produced via immunoSEQ multiplex PCR; TCRdb's table is partial and in-frame only. There are roughly 30,000 clones in the sample, with about 3.5% held by the top ten. HPV was found by MY09/MY11 PCR and dot-blot genotyping. This CDR3 is built from 14 residues. Germline CDR1 is SGHRS and CDR2 is YFSETQ. Sample: blood buffy coat. This sequence originates from a woman aged 18 to 75 with a cervical HPV16 infection that either progressed to CIN3+ or cleared (not recorded which). V gene TRBV5-1 combines with J gene TRBJ1-1; D is ambiguous. The covered CDR3 bases are TGCGCCAGCAGCTATGGACGGGGAACTCTGGGA. Translating gives CASSYGRGTLG. The CDR3 reads in full as CASSYGRGTLGAFF.